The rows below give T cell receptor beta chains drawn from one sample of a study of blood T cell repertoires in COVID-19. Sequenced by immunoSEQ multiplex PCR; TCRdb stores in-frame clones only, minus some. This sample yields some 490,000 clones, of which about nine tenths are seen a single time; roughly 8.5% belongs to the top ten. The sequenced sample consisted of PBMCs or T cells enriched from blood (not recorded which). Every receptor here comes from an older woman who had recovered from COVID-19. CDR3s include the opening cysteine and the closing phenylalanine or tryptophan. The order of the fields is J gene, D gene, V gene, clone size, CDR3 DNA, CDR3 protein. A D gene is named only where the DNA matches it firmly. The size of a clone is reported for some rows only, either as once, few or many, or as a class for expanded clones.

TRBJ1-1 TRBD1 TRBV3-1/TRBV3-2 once TGTGCCAGCAAGACAGGGGGCAACACTGAAGCTTTCTTT CASKTGGNTEAFF
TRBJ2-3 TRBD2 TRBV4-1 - TGCGCCAGCAGCCATGGGCCCGTCCGGGGGGGCCCGGGCACAGATACGCAGTATTTT CASSHGPVRGGPGTDTQYF
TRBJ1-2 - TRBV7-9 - TGTGCCAGCAGCTTAGAAGGACGAGGGGGCTACACCTTC CASSLEGRGGYTF
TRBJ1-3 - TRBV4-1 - TGCGCCAGCAGCCAAGTGGGGGGGAGCTCTGGAAACACCATATATTTT CASSQVGGSSGNTIYF
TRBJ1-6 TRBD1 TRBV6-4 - TGTGCCAGCAGTCCCGGGACAGTTCATTCACCCCTCCACTTT CASSPGTVHSPLHF
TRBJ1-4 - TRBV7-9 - TGTGCCAGCAGCTCGCCACAGGGACATTATAATGAAAAACTGTTTTTT CASSSPQGHYNEKLFF
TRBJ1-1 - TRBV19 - TGTGCCAGTAGTATATCGGGGGAATCAGTTGAAGCTTTCTTT CASSISGESVEAFF
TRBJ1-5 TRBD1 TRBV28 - TGTGCCAGCAGTATCCACAGGGGGCCGGTTCAGCCCCAGCATTTT CASSIHRGPVQPQHF
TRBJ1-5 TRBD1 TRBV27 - TGTGCCAGCAGCGACGACAGGGGGCATAGCAATCAGCCCCAGCATTTT CASSDDRGHSNQPQHF
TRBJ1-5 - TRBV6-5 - TGTGCCAGTTCCGGGACACCTAATCAGCCCCAGCATTTT CASSGTPNQPQHF
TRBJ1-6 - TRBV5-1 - TGCGCCAGCAGCTTGGGGGGACTACTCTATAATTCACCCCTCCACTTT CASSLGGLLYNSPLHF
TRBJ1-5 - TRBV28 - TGTGCCAGCAGGGGGCAGCTACATCAGCCCCAGCATTTT CASRGQLHQPQHF
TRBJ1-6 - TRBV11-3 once TGTGCCAGCAGCTCCCCCCAGGGAGGACCCCTCCACTTT CASSSPQGGPLHF
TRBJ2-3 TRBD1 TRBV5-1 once TGCGCCAGCAGCTTACGGACAGGGTTTGGGGATACGCAGTATTTT CASSLRTGFGDTQYF
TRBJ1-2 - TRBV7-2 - TGTGCCAGCAGTCGACCGGGGGGCAGCTATGGCTACACCTTC CASSRPGGSYGYTF
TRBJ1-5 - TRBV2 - TGTGCCAGCAGTGAGAGAGGTTGGATGTCGGATAGCAATCAGCCCCAGCATTTT CASSERGWMSDSNQPQHF
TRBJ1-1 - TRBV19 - TGTGCCAGTAGTATATCTGGGCAAGCTTTCCCTATGGAAGCTTTCTTT CASSISGQAFPMEAFF
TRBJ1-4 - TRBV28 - TGTGCCAGCAGCCAAGCCGGTTACGGGGAAAAACTGTTTTTT CASSQAGYGEKLFF
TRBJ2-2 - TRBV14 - TGTGCCAGCAGCCAAGATGGCGGCAGGGGAACCGGGGAGCTGTTTTTT CASSQDGGRGTGELFF
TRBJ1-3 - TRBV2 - TGTGCCAGCAGTGCTCTCTCTGGAAACACCATATATTTT CASSALSGNTIYF
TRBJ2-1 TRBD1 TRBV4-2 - TGTGCCAGCAACAGACAGGGGTCCTACAATGAGCAGTTCTTC CASNRQGSYNEQFF
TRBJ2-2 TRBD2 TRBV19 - TGTGCCAGTAGTATCCGTTCTGCGGGGGGCAGGGAGCTGTTTTTT CASSIRSAGGRELFF
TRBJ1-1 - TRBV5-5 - TGTGCCAGCAGCGAAGGCACAGGGTTTACTGAAGCTTTCTTT CASSEGTGFTEAFF
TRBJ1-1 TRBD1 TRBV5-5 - TGTGCCAGCAGCTTGGAACAGGGGCGGAACACTGAAGCTTTCTTT CASSLEQGRNTEAFF
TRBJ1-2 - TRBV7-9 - TGTGCCAGCAGCTTAGCGGGAACAGGAAGGTATGGCTACACCTTC CASSLAGTGRYGYTF
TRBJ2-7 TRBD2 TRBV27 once TGTGCCAGCAGTTTCGGGGGGGGATCCTACGAGCAGTACTTC CASSFGGGSYEQYF
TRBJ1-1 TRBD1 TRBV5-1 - TGCGCCAGCAGCTGGACAGGGTTGACTGAAGCTTTCTTT CASSWTGLTEAFF
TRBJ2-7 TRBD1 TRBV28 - TGTGCCAGCAGTTCCACCGGGACAGGCTACGAGCAGTACTTC CASSSTGTGYEQYF
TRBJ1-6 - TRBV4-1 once TGCGCCAGCAGCCAATTCCTTATCCCCGGCACAGGAGTCAATTCACCCCTCCACTTT CASSQFLIPGTGVNSPLHF
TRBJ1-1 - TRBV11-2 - TGTGCCAGCAGCTTCCTACAGGGAACTGAAGCTTTCTTT CASSFLQGTEAFF
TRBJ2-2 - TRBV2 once TGTGCCAGCAGTCTTGCCGGGACACTGAACACCGGGGAGCTGTTTTTT CASSLAGTLNTGELFF
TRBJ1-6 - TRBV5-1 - TGCGCCAGCAGCCTGGCGGGGTGGGGTTCACCCCTCCACTTT CASSLAGWGSPLHF
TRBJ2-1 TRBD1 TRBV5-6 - TGTGCCAGCAGCAATGACAGGGGAAACACGGGCCAAGATGAGCAGTTCTTC CASSNDRGNTGQDEQFF
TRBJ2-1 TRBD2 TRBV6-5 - TGTGCCAGCAGTTCACTAGCGGGGGGTGGTGAGCAGTTCTTC CASSSLAGGGEQFF
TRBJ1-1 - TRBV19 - TGTGCCAGTAGTCAGGGATTGGGCACTGAAGCTTTCTTT CASSQGLGTEAFF
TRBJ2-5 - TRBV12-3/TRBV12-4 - TGTGCCAGCAGCCCGATGCGGGGAGAGACCCAGTACTTC CASSPMRGETQYF
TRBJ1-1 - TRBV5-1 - TGCGCCAGCAGCCCCACCCGACAGGATAACACTGAAGCTTTCTTT CASSPTRQDNTEAFF
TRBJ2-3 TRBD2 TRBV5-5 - TGTGCCAGCAGCCCATTAGCGGGGGGACTTATAGATACGCAGTATTTT CASSPLAGGLIDTQYF
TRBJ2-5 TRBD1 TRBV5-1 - TGCGCCAGCAGGGGGACAGGGAGAGAGACCCAGTACTTC CASRGTGRETQYF
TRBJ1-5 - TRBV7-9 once TGTGCCAGCAGCTTAGAATCCGTCCAGTCTAGCAATCAGCCCCAGCATTTT CASSLESVQSSNQPQHF
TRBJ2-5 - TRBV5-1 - TGCGCCAGCAGCCAAGGACTGCGAGAGACCCAGTACTTC CASSQGLRETQYF